The clone carrying this T cell receptor (beta chain) was recorded many times. Its antigen is currently unknown. Only in-frame clones appear in the TCRdb table, and some are missing; sequencing was by immunoSEQ multiplex PCR. The data contain over 10,000 clones, under 25% of them singletons. Treatment given: randomized to nivolumab then ipilimumab (arm A) or the reverse (arm B). None of the patients previously received DNA-damaging chemotherapy. The germline CDR1 and CDR2 sequences are SGHNT and YENEEA. The V end was cut by 3 bases, the J end by 4 bases, with 19 bases between. This CDR3 has 16 amino acids. These data originate in a study of sequential checkpoint blockade in melanoma. Study overall: Randomization was 1:1 between first-line nivolumab→ipilimumab and ipilimumab→nivolumab. TCRβ was sequenced from DNA of 91 pretreatment tumors.

Study results and caveats: In arm A, pretreatment tumor clonality was associated with response.

Specimen: tumor tissue (inferred from file names), collected from a patient given nivolumab and ipilimumab in sequence. The chain links TRBV11-3 to TRBJ2-7; TRBD2 is a possible D gene (7 bases). The clonotype comes from a human donor with melanoma. The CDR3 DNA reads as TGTGCCAGCAGCTTGGGAGGGGGAGGGATCCTATACGAGCAGTACTTC. Translation: CASSLGGGGILYEQYF.